The rows below give T cell receptor beta chains drawn from one sample of a study of T-cell memory formation after mild COVID-19. TCRdb reanalysed the 5' RACE reads using MiXCR and keeps one entry per CDR3 protein. Among hundreds of thousands of distinct CDR3 sequences listed, roughly 23% were seen once. The source material was PBMCs or a T cell subset sorted from them (not recorded which). The receptors shown here come from an adult woman who had mild COVID-19 (a few samples of this study predate the infection). Cell type and time point are not known. Each CDR3 is given with its conserved first and last residue. D genes are given only for firm matches. A clone size is listed for some rows: how often the clone was seen (once, few, many), or a class if it is expanded.

V: TRBV7-2; J: TRBJ2-7; size: few; D: TRBD2; CDR3: CASSFTSGAYEQYF
V: TRBV11-2; J: TRBJ2-7; size: .; D: .; CDR3: CASSLEEEEYF
V: TRBV3-1; J: TRBJ1-5; size: .; D: .; CDR3: CASSQDMDQPQHF
V: TRBV11-2; J: TRBJ1-1; size: .; D: .; CDR3: CASSARGRLNTEAFF
V: TRBV7-9; J: TRBJ2-1; size: .; D: TRBD2; CDR3: CASSLALAGNEQFF
V: TRBV5-1; J: TRBJ2-7; size: few; D: .; CDR3: CASSLESGPTYEQYF
V: TRBV12-3/TRBV12-4; J: TRBJ2-5; size: few; D: .; CDR3: CASSLGRLGGGETQYF
V: TRBV29-1; J: TRBJ2-3; size: .; D: TRBD2; CDR3: CSVEGTSGDTDTQYF
V: TRBV5-4; J: TRBJ1-4; size: .; D: TRBD1; CDR3: CASSPGGTGGEKLFF
V: TRBV20-1; J: TRBJ2-1; size: .; D: .; CDR3: CSAPLRGNTEQFF
V: TRBV4-2; J: TRBJ2-3; size: few; D: TRBD2; CDR3: CASSPTVAAGVSTDTQYF
V: TRBV24-1; J: TRBJ1-1; size: .; D: TRBD1; CDR3: CATKLQGRAFF
V: TRBV7-8; J: TRBJ2-1; size: .; D: TRBD1; CDR3: CASSLGRTGGNEQFF
V: TRBV20-1; J: TRBJ1-1; size: few; D: TRBD1; CDR3: CSARYGGGQLLEAFF
V: TRBV6-6; J: TRBJ1-5; size: few; D: TRBD1; CDR3: CASSLLRGDNQPQHF
V: TRBV7-2; J: TRBJ2-2; size: .; D: TRBD2; CDR3: CASSLALAGGRVTGELFF
V: TRBV20-1; J: TRBJ2-3; size: .; D: TRBD1; CDR3: CSALTGGGFADTQYF
V: TRBV5-1; J: TRBJ1-3; size: .; D: .; CDR3: CASSLTVGSGNTIYF
V: TRBV6-2/TRBV6-3; J: TRBJ2-2; size: .; D: TRBD1; CDR3: CASSLAGQENTGELFF
V: TRBV7-2; J: TRBJ2-3; size: many; D: TRBD1; CDR3: CASSPDRGGTDTQYF